Each of the 15 T cell receptor beta chains below was sequenced from the same sample in a study of T cell responses to AZD1222 COVID-19 vaccine. Clones were read by immunoSEQ multiplex PCR, and TCRdb kept only the in-frame ones, dropping some. The sample gives 150,000 to 200,000 clones, 94% of which show up once; 7.5% to 10% is in the top ten. Sequenced here: peripheral blood, sampled on day 0 of AZD1222 vaccination. The source is an adult in good health.

This chain joins TRBV13 and TRBJ2-1, with 10 bases lining up with TRBD2. CDR1 PRHDT and CDR2 FYEKMQ come from the germline V gene (reference sequence). The length of the CDR3 is 14 residues. Trimming removed 5 bases from V and 11 bases from J; junction bases left unmatched: 9. The CDR3 DNA is TGTGCCAGCAGCGGATCTAGCGGGAGTAGGCAGCAGTTCTTC. Its protein is CASSGSSGSRQQFF.

The chain recombines TRBV15 with TRBJ1-1; 7 bases map to TRBD1. V was clipped by 3 bases and J by 0 bases; unmatched bases: 7. CDR3 length equals 16 residues. In germline, CDR1 is LNHNV, CDR2 YYDKDF (reference sequence). CDR3 residues: CATSRLDRDLNTEAFF. The CDR3 bases are TGTGCCACCAGCAGGCTTGACAGGGACCTGAACACTGAAGCTTTCTTT.

The J gene is TRBJ2-5, the V gene TRBV6-5; weak D call: TRBD1 (5 bases). Trimming removed 0 bases from V and 5 bases from J, with 13 bases in between. CDR1 MNHEY and CDR2 SVGAGI come from the germline V gene. The CDR3 has 15 residues. DNA of the CDR3: TGTGCCAGCAGTTACTCGATTGCAGGGAAGGAGACCCAGTACTTC. Amino acid sequence: CASSYSIAGKETQYF.

This clone showed up just a few times. The CDR3 DNA is TGTGCCAGCAGCTTACGAGGGGTGGGTGGCTACACCTTC. It translates to CASSLRGVGGYTF. The chain combines TRBV12-3 or TRBV12-4 with TRBJ1-2; D may be TRBD1 (5 bases). The V end was cut by 6 bases, the J end by 7 bases, with 15 bases between. This CDR3 region has 13 residues.

The genes are TRBV2 and TRBJ1-5; TRBD1 agrees at 8 bases. The CDR3 loop spans 14 amino acids. The V segment lost 6 bases and the J segment 4 bases; nucleotides outside the gene matches: 5. Germline lookup yields CDR1 SNHLY and CDR2 FYNNEI. The CDR3 bases are TGTGCCAGCAGAGCCGGGACAGGAAATCAGCCCCAGCATTTT. Its protein product is CASRAGTGNQPQHF.

V and J are TRBV15 and TRBJ1-2, with 7 bases lining up with TRBD1. This CDR3 spans 13 amino acids. Germline trimming cut 3 bases from V and 4 bases from J; bases unmatched to any gene: 2. Germline V gives CDR1 LNHNV, CDR2 YYDKDF (reference sequence). CDR3 protein: CATSRRDSYGYTF. CDR3 nucleotide sequence: TGTGCCACCAGCAGGCGGGACAGCTATGGCTACACCTTC.

The rearrangement links TRBV7-2 to TRBJ2-7; D is unresolved. This CDR3 has 14 residues. V lost 5 bases, J lost 4 bases, and 15 bases lay in between. CDR1 and CDR2 (germline): SGHTA, FQGNSA. The CDR3 loop reads CASSPPFPRYEQYF. DNA of the CDR3: TGTGCCAGCAGCCCCCCCTTTCCACGGTACGAGCAGTACTTC.

The chain has TRBV7-3 and TRBJ2-1; maybe TRBD1 (6 bases). The CDR3 is made up of 17 amino acids. Trimming shortened V by 5 bases and J by 5 bases, and 22 bases separated the two germline ends. CDR1 and CDR2 from the germline V gene are SGHTA and FQGTGA. The CDR3 DNA reads as TGTGCCAGCAGCCCCTGGAGCCTCAGAGGGGGTGACAATGAGCAGTTCTTC. Translating gives CASSPWSLRGGDNEQFF.

The chain is built from TRBV4-3 and TRBJ1-1; D remains ambiguous. Per germline, CDR1 LGHNA and CDR2 YSLEER. The ends were cut back, 0 bases at V and 5 bases at J, with 7 bases in the middle. This CDR3 has 13 residues. CDR3 nucleotide sequence: TGCGCCAGCAGCCAAGAGATGGGGACTGAAGCTTTCTTT. It encodes CASSQEMGTEAFF.

J is TRBJ2-5 and V is TRBV12-3 or TRBV12-4; D is possibly TRBD2 (6 bases). The CDR3 length is 12 residues. Trimming removed 6 bases at V and 4 bases at J, with 9 bases between. The CDR3 sequence: CASREGLETQYF. The CDR3 DNA is TGTGCCAGCAGGGAGGGCCTAGAGACCCAGTACTTC.

V and J are TRBV7-2 and TRBJ2-4; possibly TRBD2 for D (6 bases). Germline V lookup: CDR1 SGHTA, CDR2 FQGNSA. This CDR3 has 15 residues. V dropped 5 bases and J dropped 2 bases, with 13 bases sitting between them. Here the CDR3 reads CASSRVAGPKNIQYF. The CDR3 DNA follows: TGTGCCAGCAGCCGCGTCGCGGGACCCAAAAACATTCAGTACTTC.

The chain is built from TRBV6-5 and TRBJ1-3; D unclear. Trimming took off 0 bases at V and 0 bases at J, with 6 bases between the two ends. Looked up from germline, CDR1 is MNHEY and CDR2 is SVGAGI. The CDR3 contains 15 residues. The chain's CDR3 is CASSYSTASGNTIYF. In DNA form, the CDR3 reads TGTGCCAGCAGTTACTCGACGGCCTCTGGAAACACCATATATTTT.

V and J are TRBV5-1 and TRBJ2-2; weak D call: TRBD1 (5 bases). CDR3 size: 14 residues. Trimming took 2 bases from V and 7 from J, leaving 12 bases between them. Germline-derived CDR1 and CDR2 are SGHRS and YFSETQ. CDR3 in amino acids: CASSFARAVGELFF. CDR3 bases: TGCGCCAGCAGCTTCGCCAGGGCGGTCGGGGAGCTGTTTTTT.

This clone was found once. J is TRBJ2-1 and V is TRBV5-6; 8 bases map to TRBD1. CDR1 SGHDT and CDR2 YYEEEE come from the germline V gene. Losses at the gene ends were 4 bases for V and 0 bases for J; bases not matched to a gene: 3. The CDR3 is 15 residues long. The CDR3 DNA is TGTGCCAGCAGCCCTGACAGGGGCTCCTACAATGAGCAGTTCTTC. It translates to CASSPDRGSYNEQFF. Supplemented by reference TRBV5-6 and TRBJ2-1, the full variable domain reads DAGVTQSPTHLIKTRGQQVTLRCSPKSGHDTVSWYQQALGQGPQFIFQYYEEEERQRGNFPDRFSGHQFPNYSSELNVNALLLGDSALYLCASSPDRGSYNEQFFGPGTRLTVL.

V usage is TRBV29-1 and J usage is TRBJ2-1; maybe TRBD1 (6 bases). The CDR3 covers 11 residues. V shed 5 bases and J shed 7 bases, with 9 bases lying between them. Germline CDR1 reads SQVTM; CDR2 reads ANQGSEA. The CDR3 region is CSVTRGNEQFF. The CDR3, as DNA: TGCAGCGTTACCAGGGGTAATGAGCAGTTCTTC.